This T cell receptor beta chain was recovered during a study of blood T cell repertoires in COVID-19. Study as a whole: Whether acute or convalescent, the COVID-19 samples came from the United States, Italy and Spain. Nucleic acid was either cDNA or gDNA, and it came from T cells, B-cell-depleted T cells, or PBMCs.

Original processing notes: Estimation of nucleated cell counts was performed using reference gene primer amplification. Measured with immunoSEQ multiplex PCR; TCRdb has only the in-frame clones, and not every one. That table gives V, J and clone size, and the DNA gave D and trimming. Of tens of thousands of clones listed, just over 85% were seen once; the top ten hold roughly 45%. Germline V gene sequence: CDR1 MNHGY, CDR2 SAAAGT. The ends were cut back, 8 bases at V and 8 bases at J, with 15 bases in the middle. This CDR3 has 13 residues. This TCR came from a human donor in a cohort sampled during active COVID-19. The sequenced sample consisted of peripheral blood. This chain joins TRBV6-8 and TRBJ1-4; a possible D gene is TRBD1 (6 bases). In DNA, the CDR3 is TGTGCCAGCGAAAAGGGGGAAGGCGAAAAACTGTTTTTT. Its protein is CASEKGEGEKLFF.